The 7 T cell receptor beta chains below come from one sample, sequenced in a study of identical twins. TCRdb reanalysed the 5' RACE reads using MiXCR and keeps one entry per CDR3 protein. This table holds some 570,000 distinct CDR3 sequences, 20% to 25% found once. This same sample was also taken into another study, of yellow fever vaccine responses in identical twins.

Sequenced input: CD4+ T cells sorted from blood. The receptors derive from a woman younger than 30 in good health.

This clonotype was observed a handful of times. The chain joins TRBV3-1 to TRBJ2-3; D is unclear. Trimming removed 0 bases from V and 7 bases from J, with 8 bases in between. This CDR3 comprises 13 residues. Germline loops: CDR1 LGHDT, CDR2 YNNKEL (reference sequence). CDR3 sequence (DNA): TGTGCCAGCAGCCAAGAGGCACCGAATACGCAGTATTTT. It translates to CASSQEAPNTQYF.

The chain links TRBV14 to TRBJ2-1, with D unresolved. V lost 3 bases and J lost 0, with 12 bases in between. Germline-derived CDR1 and CDR2 are SGHDN and FVKESK. The CDR3 sequence is 16 residues long. DNA for the CDR3: TGTGCCAGCAGCCAGAATGGAAGAGTCTCCTACAATGAGCAGTTCTTC. Translated, it gives CASSQNGRVSYNEQFF.

V and J are TRBV4-1 and TRBJ2-2; D ambiguous. The CDR3 totals 17 residues. V lost 4 bases and J lost 0, with 15 bases in between. From germline, CDR1 is MGHRA and CDR2 YSYEKL. Written as DNA, the CDR3 is TGCGCCAGCAGCCTAAGTAGGTTACTTTCGAACACCGGGGAGCTGTTTTTT. It yields the protein CASSLSRLLSNTGELFF.

This clonotype was seen only once. The chain joins TRBV11-2 to TRBJ2-6, with 12 bases fitting TRBD2. Germline V gene sequence: CDR1 SGHAT, CDR2 FQNNGV. This CDR3 is 18 amino acids long. After removal of 7 bases from V and 0 bases from J, the junction contained 7 bases not matched to a gene. The DNA of the CDR3 is TGTGCCAGCACCCTAGGGGGACTAGCGGGCTCTGGGGCCAACGTCCTGACTTTC. It translates to CASTLGGLAGSGANVLTF. Supplemented by reference TRBV11-2 and TRBJ2-6, the full variable domain reads EAGVAQSPRYKIIEKRQSVAFWCNPISGHATLYWYQQILGQGPKLLIQFQNNGVVDDSQLPKDRFSAERLKGVDSTLKIQPAKLEDSAVYLCASTLGGLAGSGANVLTFGAGSRLTVL.

The chain combines TRBV20-1 with TRBJ2-1, with 8 nucleotides matching TRBD2. This CDR3 has 15 amino acids. Germline trimming cut 1 base from V and 5 bases from J; bases unmatched to any gene: 7. CDR1 is DFQATT and CDR2 is SNEGSKA in the germline V gene (reference sequence). CDR3 sequence reads: CSARAPGLGDNEQFF. For the CDR3, the DNA is TGCAGTGCTAGAGCCCCGGGACTAGGGGACAATGAGCAGTTCTTC.

The table lists this clonotype with many counts. The rearrangement links TRBV5-1 to TRBJ1-2; weak D call: TRBD1 (5 bases). V lost 1 base, J lost 5 bases, and 9 bases lay in between. The germline V gene encodes CDR1 SGHRS and CDR2 YFSETQ. The CDR3 totals 13 residues. CDR3 nucleotide sequence: TGCGCCAGCAGCTTGACAGGTCTATATGGCTACACCTTC. Residues: CASSLTGLYGYTF.

This clonotype was seen many times. The rearrangement links TRBV5-4 to TRBJ1-1, with a weak D call TRBD1 (6 bases). This CDR3 has 13 amino acids. Trimming left V 4 bases short and J 4 bases short, with 11 bases between. Germline loops: CDR1 SGHNT, CDR2 YYREEE (reference sequence). The chain's CDR3 is CASSLRGGTEAFF. In DNA form, the CDR3 reads TGTGCCAGCAGCCTGAGGGGGGGCACTGAAGCTTTCTTT.